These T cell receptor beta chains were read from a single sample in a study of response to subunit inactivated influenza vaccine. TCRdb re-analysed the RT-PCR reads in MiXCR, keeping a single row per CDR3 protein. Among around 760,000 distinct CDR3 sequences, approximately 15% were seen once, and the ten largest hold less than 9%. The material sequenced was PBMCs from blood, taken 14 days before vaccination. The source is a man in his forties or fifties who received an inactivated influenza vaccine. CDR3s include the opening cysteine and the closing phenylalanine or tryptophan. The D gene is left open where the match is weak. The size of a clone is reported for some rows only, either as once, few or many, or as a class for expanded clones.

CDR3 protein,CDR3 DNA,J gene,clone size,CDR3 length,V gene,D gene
CAISESLAGGSYNEQFF,TGTGCCATCAGTGAGTCGCTAGCGGGAGGATCCTACAATGAGCAGTTCTTC,TRBJ2-1,many,17,TRBV10-3,TRBD2
CASSPRLAGELFF,TGTGCCAGCAGTCCTCGGTTGGCCGGGGAGCTGTTTTTT,TRBJ2-2,-,13,TRBV28,-
CASSLIRGGSEQFF,TGTGCCAGCAGCCTTATTCGAGGCGGGAGCGAGCAGTTCTTC,TRBJ2-1,-,14,TRBV7-2,TRBD2
CSVDTGLGQPQHF,TGCAGCGTTGATACAGGGTTAGGACAGCCCCAGCATTTT,TRBJ1-5,many,13,TRBV29-1,-
CASSLTGVPYEQYF,TGCGCCAGCAGCCTGACAGGGGTCCCCTACGAGCAGTACTTC,TRBJ2-7,-,14,TRBV5-1,TRBD1
CASRQQPGELFF,TGTGCCAGCAGACAACAGCCCGGGGAGCTGTTTTTT,TRBJ2-2,few,12,TRBV12-3/TRBV12-4,-
CASSLSQGANTEAFF,TGTGCCAGCAGTTTATCACAGGGGGCAAACACTGAAGCTTTCTTT,TRBJ1-1,-,15,TRBV27,TRBD1
CASSLRQGAGYTF,TGTGCCAGCAGCCTGAGACAGGGGGCAGGCTACACCTTC,TRBJ1-2,few,13,TRBV12-3/TRBV12-4,TRBD1
CSAYRGLQETQYF,TGCAGCGCCTACAGGGGCCTCCAAGAGACCCAGTACTTC,TRBJ2-5,-,13,TRBV20-1,TRBD1
CASSRTGVTQYF,TGTGCCAGCAGCAGGACAGGGGTGACCCAGTACTTC,TRBJ2-5,few,12,TRBV7-6,TRBD1
CASSDLRGGGDTQYF,TGTGCCAGCAGCGACCTTAGGGGCGGTGGAGATACGCAGTATTTT,TRBJ2-3,-,15,TRBV9,-
CASTFVRLTEAFF,TGTGCCAGCACCTTCGTGAGGTTAACTGAAGCTTTCTTT,TRBJ1-1,-,13,TRBV13,-
CASRISPSSSTDTQYF,TGTGCCAGTAGGATAAGTCCGAGTTCGAGCACAGATACGCAGTATTTT,TRBJ2-3,few,16,TRBV19,-
CASSRTGQSYGYTF,TGTGCCAGCAGTCGAACGGGACAGAGCTATGGCTACACCTTC,TRBJ1-2,few,14,TRBV6-1,TRBD1
CASSFPGAYSNQPQHF,TGTGCCAGCAGTTTCCCAGGGGCGTATAGCAATCAGCCCCAGCATTTT,TRBJ1-5,-,16,TRBV6-2/TRBV6-3,-